This TCR beta chain was found in a study of spatial heterogeneity in lung cancer. V lost 0 bases and J lost 4, with 9 bases in between. The V gene's germline CDR1 is MNHEY and CDR2 SMNVEV (reference sequence). The CDR3 has 14 amino acids. Every TCR cDNA molecule bore its own unique molecular identifier. TCRdb analysed the 5' RACE reads with MiXCR anew, one entry per CDR3 protein. Among about 50,000 distinct CDR3 sequences listed, 7.5% to 8% were seen once. Stated time point: sample taken at primary tumor resection. Sequencing was performed on whole RNA extracted from tumor and nontumor lung tissue, or from frozen PBMC, and the material was left unsorted. This clonotype has a count of ten or more.

This material consisted of PBMCs, taken at surgery. This TCR derives from a female donor with early-stage non-small cell lung cancer. V usage is TRBV27 and J usage is TRBJ1-2, with D unresolved. This chain's CDR3 is CASSLSASPYGYTF. As DNA, the CDR3 is TGTGCCAGCAGTTTATCGGCCAGCCCCTATGGCTACACCTTC.